The present entry profiles one T cell receptor beta chain with its context. Which antigen it targets is not known. No qualities accompany the bases; no much larger clone lies one base away. The instrument given in TCRdb is Illumina HiSeq 2500. Quantitative 5'-RACE with molecular barcodes was the method used to prepare the TCR beta libraries. The study's own analysis went as follows. A new computational method, built on a probabilistic model of VDJ rearrangement, was used to identify disease-linked TCR variants. The public sequencing data were trimmed at Q25 with fastp and processed into clonotypes with MiXCR by TCRdb, which kept only in-frame beta chains. Under each unique CDR3 protein, matching rows form one entry showing the most common genes and DNA. These V and J calls derive from TCRdb rather than the authors' analysis. The sample has 350,000 to 550,000 distinct CDR3 sequences on record, 25% to 30% of them singletons. The top ten clones comprise 0.89% of the sample.

This sample stems from a study of CD8 T cells in ankylosing spondylitis (dated by TCRdb to 2016 to 2017). For context, the study as a whole: To find TCR variants linked to disease, the study profiled T cell receptor beta repertoires in ankylosing spondylitis patients and healthy donors. The whole study cohort included over a hundred healthy donors and roughly 24 ankylosing spondylitis patients. Samples of peripheral blood were taken, and for ankylosing spondylitis patients, synovial fluid was collected as well. The paper as a whole reports these results and caveats: A TCR beta motif of about 8 highly homologous amino acid variants appeared characteristic of blood from ankylosing spondylitis patients. Significant enrichment of the disease-linked clones was reported in matched synovial fluid samples from ankylosing spondylitis patients. The disease-linked clones had a CD8+ phenotype and were found at relatively low frequencies in peripheral blood. Some motif variants had previously been reported in the synovial fluid and blood of reactive arthritis patients, which suggests shared mechanisms of disease initiation.

Trimming takes 6 bases off V and 13 bases off J; junction bases not matched to a gene: 9. According to the germline V gene, CDR1 reads SNHLY and CDR2 reads FYNNEI. Measured from the cysteine to the phenylalanine, the CDR3 is 12 residues long. Only the CDR3 region is kept as DNA, spanning 36 bases read in frame from base 1. The sequence was obtained from a male donor with ankylosing spondylitis. The rearranged chain carries TRBV2 and TRBJ1-2, with 9 bases matching TRBD1. Sequencing was performed on blood, either unsorted or a sorted T cell fraction (not recorded which). The sequence in DNA is TGTGCCAGCAGCTCCTTACAGGGGGCTGGCACCTTC. This encodes CASSSLQGAGTF. The entire variable domain, with the stretches around the CDR3 drawn from the reference TRBV2 and TRBJ1-2 proteins, is EPEVTQTPSHQVTQMGQEVILRCVPISNHLYFYWYRQILGQKVEFLVSFYNNEISEKSEIFDDQFSVERPDGSNFTLKIRSTKLEDSAMYFCASSSLQGAGTFGSGTRLTVV.